This T cell receptor (beta chain) came from a study of blood T cells in healthy people across ages. A second 7 to 11 cycle PCR used barcoded and J-beta primers. A minimum of 2.5 million CDR3-containing paired-end reads was obtained for each sample. TCRdb processed the 5' RACE reads anew with MiXCR; each CDR3 protein has one entry. The table records about 570,000 distinct CDR3 sequences, about 27% of them present only once. This clonotype has a handful of counts. Germline-derived CDR1 and CDR2 are SGDLS and YYNGEE. The CDR3 is 15 amino acids. Losses at the gene ends were 0 bases for V and 5 bases for J; bases not matched to a gene: 5. These data also formed part of another study, on T cells of mothers and their children. That report adds: Samples came from a few healthy Caucasian mothers and their six children. Similar thymic selection effects on TCR recombination output appear in pairs, both related and unrelated.

The receptor was derived from a boy aged 2-9 years in good health. The V gene is TRBV9, the J gene TRBJ2-5, with 9 bases lining up with TRBD2. The sample consisted of blood. CDR3 amino acids: CASSVEASGAETQYF. DNA for the CDR3: TGTGCCAGCAGCGTAGAGGCTAGCGGGGCGGAGACCCAGTACTTC.